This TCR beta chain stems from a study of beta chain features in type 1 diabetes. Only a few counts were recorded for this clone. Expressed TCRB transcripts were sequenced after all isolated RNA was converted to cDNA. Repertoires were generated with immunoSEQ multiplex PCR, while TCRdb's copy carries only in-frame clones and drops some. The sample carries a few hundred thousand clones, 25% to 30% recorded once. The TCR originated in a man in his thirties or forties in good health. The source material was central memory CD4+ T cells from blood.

The CDR3: CASSLYGASAFF. The DNA of the CDR3 is TGTGCCAGCAGCCTTTATGGGGCGTCTGCTTTCTTT. V gene TRBV7-9 combines with J gene TRBJ1-1; D might be TRBD1 (5 bases). Germline-derived CDR1 and CDR2 are SEHNR and FQNEAQ (reference sequence). V gave up 5 bases and J gave up 11 bases, with 15 bases separating them. The CDR3 spans 12 residues. Full variable domain (outside the CDR3, taken from reference TRBV7-9 and TRBJ1-1): DTGVSQNPRHKITKRGQNVTFRCDPISEHNRLYWYRQTLGQGPEFLTYFQNEAQLEKSRLLSDRFSAERPKGSFSTLEIQRTEQGDSAMYLCASSLYGASAFFGQGTRLTVV.